The 21 T cell receptor beta chains listed next were all sequenced from one sample in a study of early T cells in non-severe SARS-CoV-2 infection. TCRdb itself ran the 5' RACE reads through MiXCR, one entry per CDR3 protein. The sample yields about 53,000 distinct CDR3 sequences, 9.5% to 15% seen once. Sequenced material: whole blood, taken at baseline. The receptors were sampled from an adult who was a healthcare worker with PCR-confirmed SARS-CoV-2 infection or an uninfected control (not recorded which).

This clonotype has just a few counts. The chain joins TRBV7-3 to TRBJ2-7; no firm D call. V was shortened by 4 bases and J by 4 bases, with 11 bases between the two germline ends. CDR1 and CDR2 (germline): SGHTA, FQGTGA. The CDR3 has 13 amino acids. CDR3 residues: CASSSRQPYEQYF. The CDR3 bases are TGTGCCAGCAGCTCTCGGCAGCCTTACGAGCAGTACTTC.

The chain has TRBV25-1 and TRBJ2-4; 12 bases are a match to TRBD2. J lost 9 bases, V lost 3 bases, and 9 bases had no gene match. From germline, CDR1 is MGHDK and CDR2 SYGVNS. This CDR3 contains 16 residues. The CDR3 protein is CASSDFRGLAGSIQYF. CDR3 nucleotides: TGTGCCAGCAGTGATTTCCGAGGACTAGCGGGAAGCATTCAGTACTTC.

This clonotype occurred a few times. V is TRBV6-2 or TRBV6-3 and J is TRBJ2-7, with D tentatively TRBD2 (5 bases). The CDR3 totals 14 residues. The V end was cut by 6 bases, the J end by 5 bases, with 17 bases between. Germline CDR1 MNHEY, CDR2 SVGEGT. The CDR3 DNA reads TGTGCCAGCAGCCGCTCGATTAGCGTGAACGAGCAGTACTTC. As protein: CASSRSISVNEQYF.

This sequence joins TRBV7-7 and TRBJ1-1, with D uncertain. The ends were cut back, 1 base at V and 2 bases at J, with 5 bases in the middle. This CDR3 has 13 residues. The germline CDR1 and CDR2 sequences are SSHAT and FNYEAQ (reference sequence). The CDR3 sequence: CASSLDRNTEAFF. The CDR3, as DNA: TGTGCCAGCAGCTTAGATCGTAACACTGAAGCTTTCTTT.

The sample holds many counts of this clonotype. The chain carries TRBV6-4 and TRBJ2-3, with 9 positions matching TRBD2. Germline V CDR1 and CDR2: MRHNA, SNTAGT. This CDR3 comprises 14 residues. Trimming removed 2 bases from V and 4 bases from J; junction bases left unmatched: 1. The CDR3: CASSDVAGADTQYF. The CDR3 DNA reads as TGTGCCAGCAGTGACGTAGCGGGAGCAGATACGCAGTATTTT.

The chain employs TRBV19 and TRBJ1-4, with 9 bases lining up with TRBD1. The CDR3 totals 14 residues. The germline V gene encodes CDR1 LNHDA and CDR2 SQIVND (reference sequence). V lost 5 bases and J lost 8; bases outside the gene matches: 6. The CDR3 DNA reads TGTGCCAGTAGTCCGGGACAGGGAAGGGAAAAACTGTTTTTT. This sequence encodes CASSPGQGREKLFF.

The rearrangement joins TRBV7-9 to TRBJ2-6, with D uncertain. The V gene's germline CDR1 is SEHNR and CDR2 FQNEAQ (reference sequence). Trimming left V 6 bases short and J 5 bases short, with 11 bases between. The CDR3 runs to 14 residues. The CDR3 DNA reads TGTGCCAGCAGTCCGGACCCCCGGGCCAACGTCCTGACTTTC. It specifies CASSPDPRANVLTF.

A few counts support this clonotype. V gene TRBV7-2 combines with J gene TRBJ2-7, with 12 bases matching TRBD2. The length of the CDR3 is 16 residues. Germline CDR1 reads SGHTA; CDR2 reads FQGNSA. Losses at the gene ends were 2 bases for V and 3 bases for J; bases not matched to a gene: 5. The CDR3, as DNA: TGTGCCAGCAGCTTAACCCTAGCGGGAGGGGGCTACGAGCAGTACTTC. Its protein product is CASSLTLAGGGYEQYF.

The chain carries TRBV12-3 or TRBV12-4 and TRBJ2-7, with 9 positions matching TRBD2. J lost 2 bases, V lost 4 bases, and 6 bases had no gene match. CDR3 length: 15 residues. The CDR3 region is CASSSGLALTYEQYF. CDR3 DNA sequence: TGTGCCAGCAGTTCTGGACTAGCGCTCACCTACGAGCAGTACTTC.

The sample holds a few counts of this clonotype. J is TRBJ2-1 and V is TRBV28, with 10 bases fitting TRBD2. J was trimmed by 5 bases and V by 8 bases; bases with no gene match: 6. The length of the CDR3 is 14 residues. From germline, CDR1 is MDHEN and CDR2 SYDVKM. CDR3 in amino acids: CASGKLAGNNEQFF. For the CDR3, the DNA is TGTGCCAGCGGCAAACTAGCGGGAAACAATGAGCAGTTCTTC.

The chain employs TRBV6-6 and TRBJ2-7, with a possible D match to TRBD2 (5 bases). There are 14 residues in the CDR3. V was pared by 5 bases and J by 3 bases, with 14 bases between. From germline, CDR1 is MNHNY and CDR2 SVGAGI (reference sequence). The CDR3 sequence: CASSKTGSFYEQYF. The CDR3 bases are TGTGCCAGCAGTAAAACGGGATCGTTCTACGAGCAGTACTTC.

This clonotype was observed a few times. The chain recombines TRBV6-2 or TRBV6-3 with TRBJ1-1; D perhaps matches TRBD1 (5 bases). CDR1 is MNHEY and CDR2 is SVGEGT in the germline V gene. Trimming took off 1 base at V and 1 base at J, with 16 bases between the two ends. This CDR3 is built from 17 residues. CDR3 bases: TGTGCCAGCAGTTACTACCGGGACCCTCGCAGGAACACTGAAGCTTTCTTT. It translates to CASSYYRDPRRNTEAFF.

This clonotype showed up many times. The chain employs TRBV20-1 and TRBJ1-1; possible D gene TRBD1, 5 bases. The CDR3 extends over 15 amino acids. Trimming left V 0 bases short and J 5 bases short, with 16 bases between. CDR1 DFQATT and CDR2 SNEGSKA come from the germline V gene (reference sequence). CDR3 coding DNA: TGCAGTGCTAGAGATCACACAGGCGAGGGTACTGAAGCTTTCTTT. Protein: CSARDHTGEGTEAFF.

This sequence joins TRBV4-3 and TRBJ2-1; 9 nucleotides match TRBD2. CDR1 and CDR2 from the germline V gene are LGHNA and YSLEER. V dropped 0 bases and J dropped 7; count of bases not matched to a gene: 7. CDR3 length equals 16 residues. The CDR3 spells CASSQDVAGGSNEQFF. The CDR3 DNA reads TGCGCCAGCAGCCAAGATGTTGCGGGAGGGTCGAATGAGCAGTTCTTC.

Only one count was recorded for this clonotype. The chain joins TRBV29-1 to TRBJ1-3; a weak D match, TRBD1 (6 bases). Germline V lookup: CDR1 SQVTM, CDR2 ANQGSEA. The CDR3 is 16 residues long. V lost 4 bases to trimming and J lost 0 bases, with 16 bases between them. DNA for the CDR3: TGCAGCGTTGGTCTGCCAGGGGAGAACTCTGGAAACACCATATATTTT. Its protein is CSVGLPGENSGNTIYF.

This clonotype was seen a handful of times. The chain recombines TRBV27 with TRBJ1-6; 10 bases agree with TRBD1. This CDR3 contains 16 residues. The V and J ends lost 6 bases and 10 bases, in that order; junction bases with no gene match: 12. Germline CDR1 is MNHEY and CDR2 is SMNVEV (reference sequence). CDR3 region: CASRRQGARGESPLHF. The CDR3, as DNA: TGTGCCAGCAGGAGACAGGGGGCGCGGGGAGAATCACCCCTCCACTTT.

As to this clonotype: This could be a read error, since a much larger clone is one nucleotide away. The gene calls are TRBV27 and TRBJ2-3; 8 nucleotides match TRBD1. Germline CDR1 and CDR2: MNHEY and SMNVEV (reference sequence). This CDR3 comprises 15 residues. V trimming: 5 bases; J trimming: 1 base; junction bases outside the gene matches: 5. DNA for the CDR3: TGTGCCAGCAGTGACACAGGGGGAGGCACAGATACGCAGTATTTT. This encodes CASSDTGGGTDTQYF.

In regard to this clonotype: Germline is not matched at one junction end, which may reflect a read error. J is TRBJ2-7 and V is TRBV7-2; 11 bases match TRBD2. The CDR3 length is 14 residues. Germline CDR1 is SGHTA and CDR2 is FQGNSA. CDR3 nucleotide sequence: TGTGCCAGCAGCCTACTAGCGGGAGTGAGCGAGCAGTATTTC. It yields the protein CASSLLAGVSEQYF. Full variable domain (rest looked up from reference TRBV7-2 and TRBJ2-7): GAGVSQSPSNKVTEKGKDVELRCDPISGHTALYWYRQSLGQGLEFLIYFQGNSAPDKSGLPSDRFSAERTGGSVSTLTIQRTQQEDSAVYLCASSLLAGVSEQYFGPGTRLTVT.

As DNA, the CDR3 is TGTGCCAGCAGCTTAGGTGGCAGGGGGATGAACACTGAAGCTTTCTTT. Translated, it gives CASSLGGRGMNTEAFF. The V gene is TRBV7-2, the J gene TRBJ1-1, with 7 bases identical to TRBD1. J lost 0 bases, V lost 1 base, and 5 bases had no gene match. This CDR3 spans 16 amino acids. Germline V gene data show CDR1 as SGHTA and CDR2 as FQGNSA.

This clonotype was observed a few times. This chain links TRBV6-5 with TRBJ2-1, with TRBD2 as a possible D gene (6 bases). There are 16 residues in the CDR3. CDR1 MNHEY and CDR2 SVGAGI come from the germline V gene. Trimming removed 0 bases from V and 10 bases from J, with 19 bases in between. The CDR3 sequence: CASSYSRTQRGGEQFF. Written as DNA, the CDR3 is TGTGCCAGCAGTTACTCGAGAACCCAGCGTGGGGGGGAGCAGTTCTTC.

This clonotype is deemed medium-sized. The V and J genes are TRBV20-1 and TRBJ2-1, with 7 positions matching TRBD2. This CDR3 has 13 amino acids. From germline, CDR1 is DFQATT and CDR2 SNEGSKA (reference sequence). This CDR3 is CSSPLGSAGEQFF. CDR3 bases: TGCAGCTCCCCCCTGGGTTCAGCGGGAGAGCAGTTCTTC.